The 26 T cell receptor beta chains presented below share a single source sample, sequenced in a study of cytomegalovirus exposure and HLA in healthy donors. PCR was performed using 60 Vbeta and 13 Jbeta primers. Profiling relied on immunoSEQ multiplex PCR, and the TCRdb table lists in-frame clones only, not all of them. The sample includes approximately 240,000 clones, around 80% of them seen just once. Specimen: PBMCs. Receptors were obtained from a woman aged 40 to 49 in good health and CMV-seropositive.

The DNA of the CDR3 is TGTGCCAGCAGCCCTCTGGGACACGGCTCCAATGAGCAGTTCTTC. Amino acids: CASSPLGHGSNEQFF. The chain couples TRBV7-6 to TRBJ2-1, with D possibly TRBD1 on 6 matching bases. With 5 bases removed from V and 6 bases from J, the gap between germline ends came to 17 bases. The CDR3 sequence is 15 residues long. The germline V gene encodes CDR1 SGHVS and CDR2 FNYEAQ.

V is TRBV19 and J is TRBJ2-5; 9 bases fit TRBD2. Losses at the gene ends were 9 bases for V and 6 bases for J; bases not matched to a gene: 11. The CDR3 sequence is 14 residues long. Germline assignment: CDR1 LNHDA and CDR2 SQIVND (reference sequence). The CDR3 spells CASSWGAGGKTQYF. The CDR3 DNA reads TGTGCCAGCTCTTGGGGGGCGGGAGGGAAGACCCAGTACTTC.

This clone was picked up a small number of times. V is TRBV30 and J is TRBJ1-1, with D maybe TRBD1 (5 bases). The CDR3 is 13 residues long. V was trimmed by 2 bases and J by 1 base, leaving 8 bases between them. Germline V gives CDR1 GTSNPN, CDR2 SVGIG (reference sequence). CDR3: CAWSTDRNTEAFF. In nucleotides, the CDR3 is TGTGCCTGGAGTACAGACAGGAACACTGAAGCTTTCTTT.

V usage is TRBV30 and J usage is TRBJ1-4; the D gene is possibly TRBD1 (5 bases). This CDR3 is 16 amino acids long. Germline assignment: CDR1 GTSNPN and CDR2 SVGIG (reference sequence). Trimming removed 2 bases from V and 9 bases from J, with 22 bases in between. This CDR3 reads CAWSLGGGPGQQKLFF. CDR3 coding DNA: TGTGCCTGGAGTCTGGGGGGGGGACCTGGCCAGCAAAAACTGTTTTTT.

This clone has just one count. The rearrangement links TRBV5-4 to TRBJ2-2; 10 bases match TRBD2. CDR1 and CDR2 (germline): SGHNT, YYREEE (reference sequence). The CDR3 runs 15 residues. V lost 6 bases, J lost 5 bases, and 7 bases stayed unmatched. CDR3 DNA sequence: TGTGCCAGCAACTCTCTAGCGGGGGATACCGGGGAGCTGTTTTTT. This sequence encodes CASNSLAGDTGELFF.

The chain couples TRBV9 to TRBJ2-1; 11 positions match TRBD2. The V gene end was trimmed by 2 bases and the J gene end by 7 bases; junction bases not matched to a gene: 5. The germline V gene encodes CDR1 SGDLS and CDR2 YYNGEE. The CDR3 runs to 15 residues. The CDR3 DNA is TGTGCCAGCAGCGTTGTACTAGCGGGGGTAAATGAGCAGTTCTTC. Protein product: CASSVVLAGVNEQFF.

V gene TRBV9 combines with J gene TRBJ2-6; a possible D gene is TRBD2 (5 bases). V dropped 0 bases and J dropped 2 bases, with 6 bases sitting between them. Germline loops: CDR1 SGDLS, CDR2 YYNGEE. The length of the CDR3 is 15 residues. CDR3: CASSVGETGANVLTF. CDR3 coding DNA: TGTGCCAGCAGCGTAGGGGAGACTGGGGCCAACGTCCTGACTTTC.

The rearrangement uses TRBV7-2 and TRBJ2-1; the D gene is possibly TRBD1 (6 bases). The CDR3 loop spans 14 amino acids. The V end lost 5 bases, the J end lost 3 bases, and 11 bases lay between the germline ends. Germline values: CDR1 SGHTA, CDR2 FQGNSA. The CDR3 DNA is TGTGCCAGCAGCCCCGGGACATTCTACAATGAGCAGTTCTTC. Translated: CASSPGTFYNEQFF.

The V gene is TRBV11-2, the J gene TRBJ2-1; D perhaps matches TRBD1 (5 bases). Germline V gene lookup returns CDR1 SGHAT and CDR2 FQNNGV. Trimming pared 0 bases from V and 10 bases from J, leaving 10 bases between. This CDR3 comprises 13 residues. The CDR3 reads CASSLEKDMEQFF. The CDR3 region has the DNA TGTGCCAGCAGCTTAGAGAAGGACATGGAGCAGTTCTTC.

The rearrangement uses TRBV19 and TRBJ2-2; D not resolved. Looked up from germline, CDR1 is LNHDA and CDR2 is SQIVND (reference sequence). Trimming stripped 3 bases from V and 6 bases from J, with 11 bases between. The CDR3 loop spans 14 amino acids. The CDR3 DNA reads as TGTGCCAGTAGTATCCCTTCAGGCTCCGGGGAGCTGTTTTTT. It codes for CASSIPSGSGELFF.

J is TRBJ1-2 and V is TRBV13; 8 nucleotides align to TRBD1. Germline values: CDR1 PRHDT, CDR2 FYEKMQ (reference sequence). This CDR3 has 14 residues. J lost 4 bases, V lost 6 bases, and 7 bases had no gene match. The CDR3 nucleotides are TGTGCCAGCAGACGCACAGGGGGTCGCTATGGCTACACCTTC. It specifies CASRRTGGRYGYTF.

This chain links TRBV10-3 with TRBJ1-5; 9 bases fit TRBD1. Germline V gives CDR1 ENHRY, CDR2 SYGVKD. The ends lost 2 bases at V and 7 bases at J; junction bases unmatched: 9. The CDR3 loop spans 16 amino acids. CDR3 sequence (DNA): TGTGCCATCAGTGAGACTTTAGGACAGGGGAGACAGCCCCAGCATTTT. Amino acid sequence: CAISETLGQGRQPQHF.

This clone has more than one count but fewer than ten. The CDR3, as DNA: TGTGCCAGCAGCTTAGATTGGCGGGATGAAAAACTGTTTTTT. Translated, it gives CASSLDWRDEKLFF. This chain links TRBV5-4 with TRBJ1-4; D remains unclear. V was cut by 2 bases and J by 6 bases, with 11 bases left in between. Germline lookup yields CDR1 SGHNT and CDR2 YYREEE (reference sequence). The CDR3 runs to 14 residues.

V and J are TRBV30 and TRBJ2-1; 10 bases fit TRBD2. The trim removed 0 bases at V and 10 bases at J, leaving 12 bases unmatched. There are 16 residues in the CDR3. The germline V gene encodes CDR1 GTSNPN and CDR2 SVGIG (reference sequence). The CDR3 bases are TGTGCCTGGAGTGTACAGTGGGCTAGCGGGGGTGGGGAGCAGTTCTTC. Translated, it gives CAWSVQWASGGGEQFF.

The CDR3 reads CASSLGRRTGELFF. CDR3 nucleotides: TGTGCCAGCAGCTTAGGAAGGAGGACCGGGGAGCTGTTTTTT. V usage is TRBV7-9 and J usage is TRBJ2-2, with D perhaps matching TRBD2 (5 bases). The length of the CDR3 is 14 residues. The V gene's germline CDR1 is SEHNR and CDR2 FQNEAQ (reference sequence). V was shortened by 1 base and J by 5 bases, with 8 bases between the two germline ends.

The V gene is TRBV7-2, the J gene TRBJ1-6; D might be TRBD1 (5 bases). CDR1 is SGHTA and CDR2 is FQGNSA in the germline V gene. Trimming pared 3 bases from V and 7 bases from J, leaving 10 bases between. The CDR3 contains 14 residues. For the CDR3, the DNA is TGTGCCAGCAGCTTGGAAGGGGTGAATTCACCCCTCCACTTT. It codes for CASSLEGVNSPLHF. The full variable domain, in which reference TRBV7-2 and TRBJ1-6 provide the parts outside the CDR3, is GAGVSQSPSNKVTEKGKDVELRCDPISGHTALYWYRQSLGQGLEFLIYFQGNSAPDKSGLPSDRFSAERTGGSVSTLTIQRTQQEDSAVYLCASSLEGVNSPLHFGNGTRLTVT.

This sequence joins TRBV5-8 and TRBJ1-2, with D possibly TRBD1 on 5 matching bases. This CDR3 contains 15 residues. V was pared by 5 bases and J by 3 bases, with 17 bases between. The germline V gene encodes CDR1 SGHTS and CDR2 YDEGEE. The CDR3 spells CASRKSGGVDYGYTF. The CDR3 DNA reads TGTGCCAGCAGGAAGTCCGGGGGGGTGGACTATGGCTACACCTTC.

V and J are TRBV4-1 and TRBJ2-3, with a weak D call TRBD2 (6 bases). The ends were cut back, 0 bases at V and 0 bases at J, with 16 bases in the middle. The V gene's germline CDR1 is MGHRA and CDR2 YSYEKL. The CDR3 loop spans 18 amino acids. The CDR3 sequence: CASSQEPRAGTSTDTQYF. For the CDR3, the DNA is TGCGCCAGCAGCCAAGAACCCAGGGCGGGGACTAGCACAGATACGCAGTATTTT.

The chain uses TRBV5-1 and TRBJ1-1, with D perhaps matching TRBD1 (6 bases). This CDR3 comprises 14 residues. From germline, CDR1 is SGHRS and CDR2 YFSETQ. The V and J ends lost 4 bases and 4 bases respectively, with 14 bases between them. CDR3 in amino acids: CASSQQGRSTEAFF. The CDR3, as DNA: TGCGCCAGCAGCCAACAGGGTCGGAGCACTGAAGCTTTCTTT. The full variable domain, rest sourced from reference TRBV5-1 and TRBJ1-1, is KAGVTQTPRYLIKTRGQQVTLSCSPISGHRSVSWYQQTPGQGLQFLFEYFSETQRNKGNFPGRFSGRQFSNSRSEMNVSTLELGDSALYLCASSQQGRSTEAFFGQGTRLTVV.

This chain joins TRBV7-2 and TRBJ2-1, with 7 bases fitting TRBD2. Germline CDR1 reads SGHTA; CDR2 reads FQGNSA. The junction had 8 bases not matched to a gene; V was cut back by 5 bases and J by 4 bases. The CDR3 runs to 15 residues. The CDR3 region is CASSHNKAGYNEQFF. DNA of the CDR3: TGTGCCAGCAGCCATAACAAAGCGGGGTACAATGAGCAGTTCTTC. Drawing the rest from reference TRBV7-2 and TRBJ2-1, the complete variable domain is GAGVSQSPSNKVTEKGKDVELRCDPISGHTALYWYRQSLGQGLEFLIYFQGNSAPDKSGLPSDRFSAERTGGSVSTLTIQRTQQEDSAVYLCASSHNKAGYNEQFFGPGTRLTVL.

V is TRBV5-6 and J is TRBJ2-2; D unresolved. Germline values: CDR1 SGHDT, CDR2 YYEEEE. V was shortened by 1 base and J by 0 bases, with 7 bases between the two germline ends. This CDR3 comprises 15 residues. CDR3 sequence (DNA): TGTGCCAGCAGCTTGTTACCTACGAACACCGGGGAGCTGTTTTTT. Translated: CASSLLPTNTGELFF.

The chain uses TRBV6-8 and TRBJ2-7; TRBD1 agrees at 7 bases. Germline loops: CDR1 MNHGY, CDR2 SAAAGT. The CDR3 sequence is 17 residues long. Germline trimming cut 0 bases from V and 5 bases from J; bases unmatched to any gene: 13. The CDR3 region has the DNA TGTGCCAGCAGTTACTCGCCCCACAAGGGGGCGTGCCACGAGCAGTACTTC. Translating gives CASSYSPHKGACHEQYF.

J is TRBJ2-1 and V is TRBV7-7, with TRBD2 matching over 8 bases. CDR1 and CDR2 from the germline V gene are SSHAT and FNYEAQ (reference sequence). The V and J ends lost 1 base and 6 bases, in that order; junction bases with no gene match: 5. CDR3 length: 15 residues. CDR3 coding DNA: TGTGCCAGCAGCTTAGACGGGGGGGTATCCAATGAGCAGTTCTTC. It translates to CASSLDGGVSNEQFF.

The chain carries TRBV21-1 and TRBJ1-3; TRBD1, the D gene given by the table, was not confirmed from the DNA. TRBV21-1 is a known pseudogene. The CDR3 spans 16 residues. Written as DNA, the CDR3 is TGTGCCAGCAGCAAAGCGCCCAGGACAGGGCTCAACACCATATATTTT. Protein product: CASSKAPRTGLNTIYF.

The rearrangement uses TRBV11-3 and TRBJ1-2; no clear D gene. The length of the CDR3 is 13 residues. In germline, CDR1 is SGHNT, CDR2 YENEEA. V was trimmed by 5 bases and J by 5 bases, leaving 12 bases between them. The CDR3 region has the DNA TGTGCCAGCAGCATAGGCCCACATTATGGCTACACCTTC. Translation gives CASSIGPHYGYTF.

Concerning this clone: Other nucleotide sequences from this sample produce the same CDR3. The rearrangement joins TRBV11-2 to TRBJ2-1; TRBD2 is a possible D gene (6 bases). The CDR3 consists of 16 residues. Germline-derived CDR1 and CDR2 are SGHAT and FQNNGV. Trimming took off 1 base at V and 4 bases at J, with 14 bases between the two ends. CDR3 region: CASSLVYTGLYNEQFF. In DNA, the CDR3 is TGTGCCAGCAGCTTAGTTTACACGGGACTGTACAATGAGCAGTTCTTC. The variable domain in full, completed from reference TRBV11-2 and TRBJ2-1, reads EAGVAQSPRYKIIEKRQSVAFWCNPISGHATLYWYQQILGQGPKLLIQFQNNGVVDDSQLPKDRFSAERLKGVDSTLKIQPAKLEDSAVYLCASSLVYTGLYNEQFFGPGTRLTVL.